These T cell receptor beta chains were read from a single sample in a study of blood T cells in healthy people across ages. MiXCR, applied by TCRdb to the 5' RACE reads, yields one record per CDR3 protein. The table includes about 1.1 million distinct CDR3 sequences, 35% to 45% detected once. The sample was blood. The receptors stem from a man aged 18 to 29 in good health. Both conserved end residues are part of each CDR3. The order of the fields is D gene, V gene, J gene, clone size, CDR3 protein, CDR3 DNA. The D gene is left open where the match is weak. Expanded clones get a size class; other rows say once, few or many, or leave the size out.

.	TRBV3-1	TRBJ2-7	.	CASSQDVESSYEQYF	TGTGCCAGCAGCCAAGATGTTGAGAGCTCCTACGAGCAGTACTTC
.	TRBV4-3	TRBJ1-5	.	CASSQAQAGNQPQHF	TGCGCCAGCAGCCAAGCGCAGGCGGGCAATCAGCCCCAGCATTTT
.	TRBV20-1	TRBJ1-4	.	CSASGEGSEKLFF	TGCAGTGCTAGTGGAGAGGGGAGTGAAAAACTGTTTTTT
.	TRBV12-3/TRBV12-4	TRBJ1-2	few	CASSLGTELWGYTF	TGTGCCAGCAGTTTAGGGACAGAACTATGGGGCTACACCTTC
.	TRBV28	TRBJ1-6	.	CASSLTGKVPNYNSPLHF	TGTGCCAGCAGTTTAACAGGGAAAGTACCGAATTATAATTCACCCCTCCACTTT
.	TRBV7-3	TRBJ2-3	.	CASSLSRPGTQYF	TGTGCCAGCAGCTTAAGTCGTCCAGGTACGCAGTATTTT
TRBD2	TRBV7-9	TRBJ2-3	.	CASSSERGRNTDTQYF	TGTGCCAGCAGCTCGGAGCGGGGGCGGAACACAGATACGCAGTATTTT
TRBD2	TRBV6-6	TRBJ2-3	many	CASSLSGEGTDTQYF	TGTGCCAGCAGCCTCAGCGGGGAAGGCACAGATACGCAGTATTTT
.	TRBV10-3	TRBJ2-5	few	CAISDPETEETQYF	TGTGCCATCAGTGACCCAGAAACCGAAGAGACCCAGTACTTC
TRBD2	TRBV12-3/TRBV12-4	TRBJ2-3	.	CASSSTSGNADTQYF	TGTGCCAGCAGTTCCACTAGCGGGAATGCAGATACGCAGTATTTT
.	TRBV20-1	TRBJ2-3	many	CSARGREKSTDTQYF	TGCAGTGCTAGAGGACGGGAAAAAAGCACAGATACGCAGTATTTT
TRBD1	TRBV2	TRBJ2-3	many	CASKGTGNTDTQYF	TGTGCCAGCAAGGGGACAGGGAACACAGATACGCAGTATTTT
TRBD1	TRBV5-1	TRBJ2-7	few	CASRMDRLNRNEQYF	TGCGCCAGCAGGATGGACAGGCTAAATAGGAACGAGCAGTACTTC
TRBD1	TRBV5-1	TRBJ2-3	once	CASSPTGERTDTQYF	TGCGCCAGCAGCCCGACAGGGGAGCGCACAGATACGCAGTATTTT
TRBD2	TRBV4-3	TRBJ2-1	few	CASSQAASGVYNEQFF	TGCGCCAGCAGCCAAGCGGCTAGCGGGGTGTACAATGAGCAGTTCTTC
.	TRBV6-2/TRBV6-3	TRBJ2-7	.	CASTSANDSHEQYF	TGTGCCAGCACCTCGGCGAACGACAGTCACGAGCAGTACTTC
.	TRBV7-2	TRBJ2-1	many	CASLPRVHEQFF	TGTGCCAGCCTTCCGCGGGTACATGAGCAGTTCTTC
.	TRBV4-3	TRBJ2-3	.	CASSQLRGTDTQYF	TGCGCCAGCAGCCAACTAAGGGGCACAGATACGCAGTATTTT
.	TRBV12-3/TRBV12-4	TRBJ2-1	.	CASSLGGGVSSGNEQFF	TGTGCCAGCAGTTTAGGTGGAGGAGTGTCATCTGGCAATGAGCAGTTCTTC
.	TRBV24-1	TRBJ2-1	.	CATSTGRTTSYNEQFF	TGTGCCACCAGTACAGGACGGACAACTTCCTACAATGAGCAGTTCTTC
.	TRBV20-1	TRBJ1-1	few	CSARGILNTEAFF	TGCAGTGCTAGAGGCATTCTAAACACTGAAGCTTTCTTT
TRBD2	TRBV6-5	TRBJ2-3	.	CASRSLAGGFTDTQYF	TGTGCCAGCAGGTCCCTAGCGGGGGGATTCACAGATACGCAGTATTTT
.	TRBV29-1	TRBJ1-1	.	CSVGGRTQGTEAFF	TGCAGCGTTGGGGGACGGACCCAAGGGACTGAAGCTTTCTTT
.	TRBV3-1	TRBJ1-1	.	CASSQELVKDTEAFF	TGTGCCAGCAGCCAAGAGCTGGTGAAGGACACTGAAGCTTTCTTT
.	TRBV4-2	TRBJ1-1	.	CASSQERGLNTEAFF	TGTGCCAGCAGCCAAGAGAGGGGTTTGAACACTGAAGCTTTCTTT
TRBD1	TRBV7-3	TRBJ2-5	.	CASSKGTGQKETQYF	TGTGCCAGCAGCAAGGGGACAGGGCAAAAAGAGACCCAGTACTTC
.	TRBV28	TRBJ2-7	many	CASSQTGYEQYF	TGTGCCAGCAGTCAGACAGGCTACGAGCAGTACTTC
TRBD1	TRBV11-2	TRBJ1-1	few	CASRPQGVSPAPGNTEAFF	TGTGCCAGCAGGCCACAGGGGGTCTCACCAGCCCCCGGGAACACTGAAGCTTTCTTT
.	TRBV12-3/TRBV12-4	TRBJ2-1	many	CASSLNRDLNEQFF	TGTGCCAGCAGTTTAAACAGGGACCTCAATGAGCAGTTCTTC
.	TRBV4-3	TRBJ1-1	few	CASSQGGQYASEAFF	TGCGCCAGCAGCCAAGGGGGGCAGTACGCATCTGAAGCTTTCTTT
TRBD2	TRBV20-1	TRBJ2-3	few	CSARQTSNADTQYF	TGCAGTGCTAGACAGACTAGCAACGCAGATACGCAGTATTTT
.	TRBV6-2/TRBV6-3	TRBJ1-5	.	CASRTLSNQPQHF	TGTGCCAGCAGGACGCTTAGCAATCAGCCCCAGCATTTT
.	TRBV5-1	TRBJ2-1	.	CASSFGRSGEQFF	TGCGCCAGCAGCTTTGGGCGGAGCGGTGAGCAGTTCTTC
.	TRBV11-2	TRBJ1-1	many	CASSYPGAGTEAFF	TGTGCCAGCAGCTATCCCGGGGCGGGCACTGAAGCTTTCTTT
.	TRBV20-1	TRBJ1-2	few	CSARGTRGYGYTF	TGCAGTGCTAGGGGGACGCGTGGATATGGCTACACCTTC
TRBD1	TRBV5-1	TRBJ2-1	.	CASSKGQGYNEQFF	TGCGCCAGCAGCAAGGGACAGGGCTACAATGAGCAGTTCTTC
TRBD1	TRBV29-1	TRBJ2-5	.	CSGKGQGGRETQYF	TGCAGCGGTAAGGGACAGGGTGGAAGAGAGACCCAGTACTTC
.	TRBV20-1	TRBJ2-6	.	CNAPGRNGKTNVLTF	TGCAACGCCCCCGGACGGAATGGGAAGACCAACGTCCTGACTTTC
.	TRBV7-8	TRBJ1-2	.	CASSPRTRTPLLYGYTF	TGTGCCAGCAGCCCGCGGACCCGAACTCCGCTCCTCTATGGCTACACCTTC
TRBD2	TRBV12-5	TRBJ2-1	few	CASGSRLAGNEQFF	TGTGCTAGTGGTTCCAGACTAGCGGGTAATGAGCAGTTCTTC
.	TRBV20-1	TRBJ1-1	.	CSARPALYTEAFF	TGCAGTGCTAGACCAGCTTTATACACTGAAGCTTTCTTT
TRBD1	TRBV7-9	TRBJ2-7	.	CASSSTGGFSYEQYF	TGTGCCAGCAGCTCCACAGGGGGCTTCTCCTACGAGCAGTACTTC
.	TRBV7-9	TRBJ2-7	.	CASSDRDGSYEQYF	TGTGCCAGCAGCGACCGGGACGGATCCTACGAGCAGTACTTC
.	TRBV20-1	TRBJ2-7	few	CSATQTGVSYEQYF	TGCAGTGCGACCCAGACAGGAGTCTCCTACGAGCAGTACTTC
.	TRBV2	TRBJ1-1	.	CASPSGRNTEAFF	TGTGCCAGCCCCTCGGGCCGGAACACTGAAGCTTTCTTT
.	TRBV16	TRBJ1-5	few	CASSQYSPMRGNQPQHF	TGTGCCAGCAGCCAATACTCCCCCATGCGGGGCAATCAGCCCCAGCATTTT
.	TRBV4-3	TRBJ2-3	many	CASSQDGEVGTQYF	TGCGCCAGCAGCCAAGATGGGGAGGTGGGGACGCAGTATTTT
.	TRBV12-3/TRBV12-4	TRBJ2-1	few	CASRRGGSDEQFF	TGTGCCAGCAGAAGGGGGGGCTCGGATGAGCAGTTCTTC
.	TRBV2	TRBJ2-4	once	CASSDVGAKNIQYF	TGTGCCAGCAGTGATGTGGGAGCCAAAAACATTCAGTACTTC
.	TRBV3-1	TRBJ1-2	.	CASSQGSFSGYTF	TGTGCCAGCAGCCAAGGGTCGTTTTCTGGCTACACCTTC
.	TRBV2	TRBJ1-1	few	CASAVCGNTEAFF	TGTGCCAGTGCCGTATGTGGGAACACTGAAGCTTTCTTT